This is a list of T cell receptor beta chains from one sample in a study of T cells in localized non-small cell lung cancer. The data were produced by immunoSEQ multiplex PCR, yet TCRdb's version contains in-frame clones alone and is incomplete. This sample carries tens of thousands of clones, 82% of them seen once, and the ten largest clones take roughly 17%. The sample was peripheral blood, taken before any cancer treatment. These receptors originate from a male donor aged 60 or older with stage III squamous cell lung carcinoma. The CDR3 runs from the conserved cysteine through the conserved F or W. D genes are given only for firm matches. Only part of the rows carry a size: once, few, many, or a class if the clone is expanded.

cdr3_length j_call d_call v_call clone_size cdr3_nt cdr3_aa
15 TRBJ2-1 TRBD2 TRBV5-1 . TGCGCCAGCAGGGACCCTAGCGGGGGGGACAATGAGCAGTTCTTC CASRDPSGGDNEQFF
17 TRBJ2-1 . TRBV11-3 . TGTGCCAGCAGCCCATCAACTAGTGTTCGCCTTTACAATGAGCAGTTCTTC CASSPSTSVRLYNEQFF
15 TRBJ2-7 . TRBV11-3 . TGTGCCAGCAGCTTAGCGGGGGACAGAACCTACGAGCAGTACTTC CASSLAGDRTYEQYF
14 TRBJ1-5 . TRBV10-3 . TGTGCCATCAGTGAGTCGGGTGGCAATCAGCCCCAGCATTTT CAISESGGNQPQHF
13 TRBJ2-1 . TRBV7-3 . TGTGCCAGCAGCTCGGACTACTTCAGTGAGCAGTTCTTC CASSSDYFSEQFF
14 TRBJ1-4 . TRBV6-1 once TGTGCCAGCAGTGAAGACTGGGCTAATGAAAAACTGTTTTTT CASSEDWANEKLFF
12 TRBJ2-1 TRBD2 TRBV6-6 few TGTGCCAGCAGTTACGACGGGGGGGTGCAGTTCTTC CASSYDGGVQFF
14 TRBJ2-7 TRBD1 TRBV2 . TGTGCCAGCAGTGATGGGACAGGGGGCCGGGAGCAGTACTTC CASSDGTGGREQYF
14 TRBJ1-1 . TRBV19 once TGTGCCAGTAGTATCCACGGGACAAACACTGAAGCTTTCTTT CASSIHGTNTEAFF
13 TRBJ1-2 TRBD1 TRBV25-1 . TGTGCCAGCAGGGATACAGGGGAGGATGGCTACACCTTC CASRDTGEDGYTF
16 TRBJ2-7 TRBD2 TRBV5-4 . TGTGCCAGCAGCCAGGGAGTCGGGGGGGACTCCTACGAGCAGTACTTC CASSQGVGGDSYEQYF
12 TRBJ1-2 . TRBV5-1 . TGCGCCAGCAGCTCCGGGACGGTTGGCTACACCTTC CASSSGTVGYTF
13 TRBJ2-7 . TRBV6-4 . TGTGCCAGCAGTCTCTACTGGATCTACGAGCAGTACTTC CASSLYWIYEQYF
17 TRBJ1-4 TRBD1 TRBV7-9 . TGTGCCAGCAGCCGCTCCGGGACAGGGCTTGCTAATGAAAAACTGTTTTTT CASSRSGTGLANEKLFF
13 TRBJ2-3 . TRBV5-1 . TGCGCCACCCGGGCGGCAGGAGGAGATACGCAGTATTTT CATRAAGGDTQYF
13 TRBJ2-2 . TRBV21-1 . TGTGCCAGCAGGGACAGGGAACGGGGGGAGCTGTTTTTT CASRDRERGELFF
15 TRBJ1-5 . TRBV2 . TGTGCCAGCAGTGAGGGATTTTATAGCAATCAGCCCCAGCATTTT CASSEGFYSNQPQHF
16 TRBJ2-2 . TRBV15 . TGTGCCACCAGCAGAGATAAACTAGCCGGCACCGGGGAGCTGTTTTTT CATSRDKLAGTGELFF
15 TRBJ1-2 . TRBV6-5 . TGTGCCAGCAGTTACTCGAGGGGCATGTCCTATGGCTACACCTTC CASSYSRGMSYGYTF
18 TRBJ2-1 TRBD1 TRBV11-1 . TGTGCCAGCAGCTTAGGACAGGGGGCCTCGGGGTCCTACAATGAGCAGTTCTTC CASSLGQGASGSYNEQFF
14 TRBJ2-3 TRBD1 TRBV5-4 . TGTGCCAGCACCGTGACAGGGAGCACAGATACGCAGTATTTT CASTVTGSTDTQYF
14 TRBJ2-5 TRBD1 TRBV25-1 . TGTGCCAGCAATCAACAGGGGGCACACGAGACCCAGTACTTC CASNQQGAHETQYF
12 TRBJ2-7 . TRBV30 . TGTGCCTGGAGTGGCACTCCCTACGAGCAGTACTTC CAWSGTPYEQYF
14 TRBJ1-1 . TRBV11-2 . TGTGCCAGCAGCATGACGGGGCGGAACACTGAAGCTTTCTTT CASSMTGRNTEAFF
16 TRBJ1-1 TRBD1 TRBV5-6 . TGTGCCAGCAGCTTGGGGGGACAGGGGATGAACACTGAAGCTTTCTTT CASSLGGQGMNTEAFF
11 TRBJ1-1 . TRBV13 few TGTGCCAGCAGGGGAAACACTGAAGCTTTCTTT CASRGNTEAFF